This TCR beta chain was recovered during a study of tumor-infiltrating lymphocytes in primary liver carcinoma. Study-level information: Primary liver carcinoma in the patients was surgically resected. Study-level results: Bulk unsorted samples prevented comparison of CD4+ and CD8+ repertoires.

Researchers generated TCR beta cDNA from about 0.5 ug of total RNA, relying on a constant-region primer. Generation of the TCR beta libraries relied on three nested multiplex PCR rounds using slightly modified ARM-PCR. With TRBV1-TRBV30 forward primers and a C-beta reverse primer, the first two PCR rounds were run for around 11 cycles each. TCRdb re-called the multiplex PCR reads with MiXCR, one entry per CDR3 protein. The table has 300,000 to 400,000 distinct CDR3 sequences, almost 65% seen once. Unmatched junction bases numbered 4, after V lost 0 bases and J lost 5 bases. CDR3 size: 14 residues. CDR1 and CDR2 (germline): GTSNPN, SVGIG (reference sequence). Germline DNA was also extracted, and blood RNA was taken from unsorted whole blood. The patients lived with chronic HBV infection and had not yet received any treatment. This clonotype was counted between two and nine times. What it binds is unknown.

The clonotype was recovered from a middle-aged man with primary liver carcinoma and hepatitis B virus infection. Sequenced input: peripheral blood. V and J are TRBV30 and TRBJ2-1, with TRBD1 identical over 7 bases. The CDR3 coding sequence is TGTGCCTGGAGTGTACAGGGGTTAAACAATGAGCAGTTCTTC. Translation gives CAWSVQGLNNEQFF. The full variable domain, its missing parts supplied by reference TRBV30 and TRBJ2-1, is SQTIHQWPATLVQPVGSPLSLECTVEGTSNPNLYWYRQAAGRGLQLLFYSVGIGQISSEVPQNLSASRPQDRQFILSSKKLLLSDSGFYLCAWSVQGLNNEQFFGPGTRLTVL.